This T cell receptor (beta chain) comes out of a study of blood T cell repertoires in COVID-19. Study background: The United States, Italy and Spain provided the acute and convalescent COVID-19 samples. PBMCs, B-cell-depleted T cells, or T cells provided the cDNA or gDNA that made up the material.

The ends lost 6 bases at V and 0 bases at J; junction bases unmatched: 10. CDR3 length: 19 amino acids. Germline V gene lookup returns CDR1 MDHEN and CDR2 SYDVKM. Original data processing: Estimation of nucleated cell counts relied on the amplification of reference gene primers. Profiled with immunoSEQ multiplex PCR; TCRdb holds only in-frame clones, not every one. Clone size and the V and J calls come from that table; the DNA yielded D and trimming. The profile covers roughly 360,000 clones, with 70% to 85% appearing a single time and roughly 1.1% taken by the ten largest. Sequencing was carried out using peripheral blood. The rearrangement joins TRBV28 to TRBJ2-3, with 15 bases fitting TRBD2. The clonotype originates from a human donor with acute or convalescent COVID-19. The donor label of this sample is uncertain. The CDR3 region is CASSPGLAGGGPSTDTQYF. CDR3 nucleotides: TGTGCCAGCAGCCCGGGACTAGCGGGGGGCGGGCCTAGCACAGATACGCAGTATTTT.